These 23 T cell receptor beta chains share one sample of origin, sequenced in a study of metastatic and nonmetastatic thyroid tumors. Prior to thyroid surgery, none of the patients had received any treatment. TCRdb reanalyzed the PCR reads via MiXCR. The data hold roughly 20,000 clones, with over 9% observed a single time. Sequencing was performed on blood. These receptors were taken from a female donor with papillary thyroid cancer or a benign thyroid nodule (not recorded which). Some clones in this sample may be carry-over from other donors' samples.

This clone was observed at least ten times. This chain links TRBV19 with TRBJ2-2; 8 bases line up with TRBD2. Germline CDR1 LNHDA, CDR2 SQIVND (reference sequence). This CDR3 has 13 residues. The J segment lost 6 bases and the V segment lost 7 bases, leaving 4 bases of the junction unmatched. CDR3 protein: CASTGREAGELFF. CDR3 in DNA: TGTGCCAGTACCGGGAGGGAGGCCGGGGAGCTGTTTTTT.

In its sample, this clone was seen many times. This rearrangement joins TRBV10-3 to TRBJ2-7, with TRBD2 as a possible D gene (8 bases). CDR1 is ENHRY, CDR2 SYGVKD, per germline. Deletions cut 4 bases from V and 7 bases from J, with 26 bases between. The CDR3 runs to 17 residues. The CDR3: CAISGPNREGAIVEQYF. As DNA, the CDR3 is TGTGCCATCAGTGGACCCAACCGGGAGGGGGCGATTGTGGAGCAGTACTTC.

As to this clone: At one boundary the junction diverges from the germline segment, which might be a read error. The chain joins TRBV20-1 to TRBJ1-5, with a possible D match to TRBD1 (5 bases). The CDR3 has 14 amino acids. The germline CDR1 and CDR2 sequences are DFQATT and SNEGSKA (reference sequence). CDR3 DNA sequence: TGCAGTTCTAGAGCCGGACCCAGGGCACATCCCCAGCATTTT. Amino acids: CSSRAGPRAHPQHF.

This clone has just a few counts. This may come from a read error, since a much larger clone is one base off. V usage is TRBV6-5 and J usage is TRBJ2-1; no clear D gene. This CDR3 region has 12 residues. The ends were cut back, 6 bases at V and 8 bases at J, with 11 bases in the middle. The V gene's germline CDR1 is MNHEY and CDR2 SVGAGI. CDR3 amino acids: CASSYGFDEQFF. The CDR3 region has the DNA TGTGCCAGCAGCTACGGGTTTGATGAGCAGTTCTTC.

There are many counts of this clone. This sequence joins TRBV20-1 and TRBJ2-5, with TRBD2 matching over 10 bases. J was trimmed by 2 bases and V by 0 bases; bases with no gene match: 9. CDR3 size: 17 residues. The V gene's germline CDR1 is DFQATT and CDR2 SNEGSKA (reference sequence). DNA for the CDR3: TGCAGTGCTAGAGATTCGCGACTAGCGGGCCTTCAAGAGACCCAGTACTTC. It encodes CSARDSRLAGLQETQYF.

This clone is categorized as medium-sized. The chain is built from TRBV6-4 and TRBJ2-3; no firm D call. This CDR3 spans 14 amino acids. Looked up from germline, CDR1 is MRHNA and CDR2 is SNTAGT. V lost 2 bases and J lost 0, with 6 bases in between. CDR3 in DNA: TGTGCCAGCAGTGACCTGGGGAGCACAGATACGCAGTATTTT. This gives the protein CASSDLGSTDTQYF.

The sample holds a few counts of this clone. The J gene is TRBJ2-1, the V gene TRBV6-1; D perhaps matches TRBD2 (7 bases). V was cut by 5 bases and J by 5 bases, with 16 bases left in between. CDR3 length: 15 amino acids. Looked up from germline, CDR1 is MNHNS and CDR2 is SASEGT. The CDR3 nucleotides are TGTGCCAGCAGTAAGGCAAGGGGGACTAACAATGAGCAGTTCTTC. Protein product: CASSKARGTNNEQFF.

A word on this clone: The conserved phenylalanine or tryptophan is not found at the CDR3 terminus, so this likely reflects a read error. This rearrangement joins TRBV6-1 to TRBJ2-6; D may be TRBD1 or TRBD2 (5 bases each). The CDR3 extends over 17 amino acids. Trimming left V 5 bases short and J 0 bases short, with 14 bases between. The germline V gene encodes CDR1 MNHNS and CDR2 SASEGT. The CDR3: CASSNHGTPSGANVLTL. DNA of the CDR3: TGTGCCAGCAGTAATCACGGGACCCCCTCTGGGGCCAACGTCCTGACTTTA.

This clone was seen at least ten times. The rearrangement links TRBV7-8 to TRBJ2-1, with 13 bases that match TRBD2. The CDR3 extends over 19 amino acids. Germline loops: CDR1 SGHVS, CDR2 FQNEAQ. The ends lost 5 bases at V and 4 bases at J; junction bases unmatched: 14. The DNA for the CDR3 is TGTGCCAGCAGCGAAAATCCCGGGACTAGCGGGACATTTTACAATGAGCAGTTCTTC. It translates to CASSENPGTSGTFYNEQFF.

This clone is judged medium-sized. The chain carries TRBV27 and TRBJ2-1; TRBD2 agrees at 12 bases. This CDR3 is built from 14 residues. Losses at the gene ends were 6 bases for V and 8 bases for J; bases not matched to a gene: 5. In germline, CDR1 is MNHEY, CDR2 SMNVEV (reference sequence). This chain's CDR3 is CASSPTSGSYEQFF. In DNA, the CDR3 is TGTGCCAGCAGCCCGACTAGCGGGAGCTATGAGCAGTTCTTC.

The genes are TRBV30 and TRBJ2-7; 8 nucleotides align to TRBD2. Germline lookup yields CDR1 GTSNPN and CDR2 SVGIG (reference sequence). With V trimmed by 3 bases and J by 0 bases, 1 base remained unmatched. The CDR3 extends over 13 amino acids. CDR3 DNA sequence: TGTGCCTGGAGAACTAGCGGCTCCTACGAGCAGTACTTC. Translation gives CAWRTSGSYEQYF.

The chain combines TRBV29-1 with TRBJ2-5, with TRBD2 matching 14 bases. Germline loops: CDR1 SQVTM, CDR2 ANQGSEA. The CDR3 runs 17 residues. V lost 3 bases and J lost 6; bases outside the gene matches: 12. CDR3 region: CSVEGSGTSGSVKTQYF. The CDR3 DNA reads TGCAGCGTTGAGGGTTCCGGGACTAGCGGGAGCGTCAAGACCCAGTACTTC.

This clone was seen many times. The chain has TRBV7-2 and TRBJ2-7, with 10 bases lining up with TRBD1. There are 13 residues in the CDR3. Germline V gene data show CDR1 as SGHTA and CDR2 as FQGNSA. V dropped 8 bases and J dropped 7; count of bases not matched to a gene: 8. Here the CDR3 reads CASHRDRGEEQYF. The CDR3 DNA follows: TGTGCCAGCCACCGGGACAGGGGCGAAGAGCAGTACTTC. Combining the CDR3 with reference TRBV7-2 and TRBJ2-7 gives the whole variable domain GAGVSQSPSNKVTEKGKDVELRCDPISGHTALYWYRQSLGQGLEFLIYFQGNSAPDKSGLPSDRFSAERTGGSVSTLTIQRTQQEDSAVYLCASHRDRGEEQYFGPGTRLTVT.

The chain couples TRBV11-2 to TRBJ2-3; 10 positions match TRBD2. The CDR3 loop spans 15 amino acids. J was trimmed by 8 bases and V by 7 bases; bases with no gene match: 12. Looked up from germline, CDR1 is SGHAT and CDR2 is FQNNGV. CDR3 sequence (DNA): TGTGCCAGCATCTCTCTAGCGGGAGCGCCAGGTACGCAGTATTTT. Its protein is CASISLAGAPGTQYF.

This clone has at least ten counts. The genes are TRBV3-1 and TRBJ2-5, with D unclear. V lost 4 bases, J lost 2 bases, and 8 bases lay in between. This CDR3 is built from 13 residues. Germline values: CDR1 LGHDT, CDR2 YNNKEL (reference sequence). CDR3: CASSPQEQETQYF. CDR3 coding DNA: TGTGCCAGCAGCCCCCAGGAACAAGAGACCCAGTACTTC.

This clone has at least ten counts. The chain is built from TRBV3-1 and TRBJ1-1; 7 positions agree with TRBD1. The CDR3 has 15 amino acids. Germline CDR1 reads LGHDT; CDR2 reads YNNKEL (reference sequence). The junction had 6 bases not matched to a gene; V was cut back by 5 bases and J by 0 bases. This CDR3 is CASSNNRGLNTEAFF. The CDR3 bases are TGTGCCAGCAGCAATAACAGGGGTTTGAACACTGAAGCTTTCTTT.

This clone was seen ten or more times. V is TRBV11-3 and J is TRBJ2-3; D possibly corresponds to TRBD1 (6 bases). V was shortened by 5 bases and J by 9 bases, with 15 bases between the two germline ends. Germline loops: CDR1 SGHNT, CDR2 YENEEA. The CDR3 extends over 13 amino acids. For the CDR3, the DNA is TGTGCCAGCAGCAAGACAGGCCGTGGAACGCAGTATTTT. This gives the protein CASSKTGRGTQYF. Using reference TRBV11-3 and TRBJ2-3 for the parts outside the CDR3, the full variable domain is EAGVVQSPRYKIIEKKQPVAFWCNPISGHNTLYWYLQNLGQGPELLIRYENEEAVDDSQLPKDRFSAERLKGVDSTLKIQPAELGDSAVYLCASSKTGRGTQYFGPGTRLTVL.

The sample holds many counts of this clone. This rearrangement joins TRBV20-1 to TRBJ2-1; D gene uncertain. The CDR3 has 12 residues. V was trimmed by 3 bases and J by 4 bases, leaving 7 bases between them. Germline V gives CDR1 DFQATT, CDR2 SNEGSKA (reference sequence). The CDR3 spells CSARIEYNEQFF. The CDR3 region has the DNA TGCAGTGCTAGGATAGAGTACAATGAGCAGTTCTTC.

This clone was counted a few times. A read error is possible here, since a much larger clone lies one base away. The chain carries TRBV28 and TRBJ2-2, with D possibly TRBD2 on 5 matching bases. The CDR3 extends over 16 amino acids. Germline CDR1 is MDHEN and CDR2 is SYDVKM. CDR3 sequence reads: CASSLPPAAYTGELFF. The CDR3 region has the DNA TGCGCCAGCAGTTTACCACCAGCGGCCTACACCGGGGAGCTGTTTTTT.

DNA for the CDR3: TGTGCCAGCACGCAGACAGGGGTTTGGGAAGCTTTCTTT. Amino acids: CASTQTGVWEAFF. This sequence joins TRBV6-1 and TRBJ1-1; 8 nucleotides align to TRBD1. With 7 bases clipped from V and 8 bases from J, the junction kept 9 bases outside the gene matches. This CDR3 contains 13 residues. Germline V CDR1 and CDR2: MNHNS, SASEGT.

This clone was observed many times. The chain combines TRBV19 with TRBJ2-1; TRBD2 matches at 10 bases. This CDR3 is 15 amino acids long. CDR1 and CDR2 from the germline V gene are LNHDA and SQIVND (reference sequence). J gave up 3 bases and V 6 bases, and 5 bases lay outside the gene matches. The CDR3, as DNA: TGTGCCAGTAGGAAGCGGGAGGGGGGCTACAATGAGCAGTTCTTC. Protein: CASRKREGGYNEQFF.

This clone was counted only a few times. The V call is TRBV25-1, the J call TRBJ1-6; D gene ambiguous. The length of the CDR3 is 16 residues. V was pared by 4 bases and J by 10 bases, with 20 bases between. CDR1 is MGHDK, CDR2 SYGVNS, per germline. The CDR3 sequence is CASSGHRSGLRSPLHF. The CDR3 nucleotides are TGTGCCAGCAGTGGCCACCGTTCCGGGCTTCGGTCACCCCTCCACTTT.

This clone was seen more than once but under ten times. This chain links TRBV28 with TRBJ1-4; 7 bases are shared with TRBD1. The CDR3 consists of 15 residues. Trimming removed 4 bases from V and 8 bases from J; junction bases left unmatched: 10. Germline V gene data show CDR1 as MDHEN and CDR2 as SYDVKM. CDR3 sequence: CASSSPTGYREKLFF. In nucleotides, the CDR3 is TGTGCCAGCAGTTCCCCGACAGGGTATCGAGAAAAACTGTTTTTT.